The entry below gives a single T cell receptor beta chain sequence along with its context. The antigen is unknown. Here immunoSEQ multiplex PCR was the method, and the copy in TCRdb shows in-frame clones only, minus some. This table holds 150,000 to 200,000 clones, nearly 95% found once. The V end lost 11 bases, the J end lost 3 bases, and 8 bases lay between the germline ends. The V gene's germline CDR1 is SGHDN and CDR2 FVKESK. The CDR3 has 10 residues. The sample originates from a study of T cell responses to AZD1222 COVID-19 vaccine. Study-wide results and caveats: Clonal diversity may have been underestimated in mostly white British donors.

This specimen was peripheral blood, taken 28 days after the second AZD1222 dose. The receptor was derived from an adult who received the AZD1222 COVID-19 vaccine. The rearrangement uses TRBV14 and TRBJ2-7; perhaps TRBD2 as D (5 bases). The CDR3 coding sequence is TGTGCCGGCGGGTTCTACGAGCAGTACTTC. Amino acid sequence: CAGGFYEQYF.